This T cell receptor beta chain was observed in a study of blood T cell repertoires in COVID-19. This CDR3 contains 11 residues. Looked up from germline, CDR1 is DFQATT and CDR2 is SNEGSKA (reference sequence). Sequencing used immunoSEQ multiplex PCR; TCRdb keeps in-frame clones, though not all of them. Among approximately 480,000 clones listed, roughly 89% were seen once. The sequenced material came from peripheral blood. This sequence was found in a man between 18 and 35 years old with COVID-19, enrolled during active disease. V and J are TRBV20-1 and TRBJ1-4, with D possibly TRBD1 on 5 matching bases. CDR3 loop: CRDNWTEKLFF. CDR3 coding DNA: TGCAGGGACAATTGGACGGAAAAACTGTTTTTT.